What follows are 2 T cell receptor beta chains derived from one specimen sequenced in a study of vaccination and CD4 T cells after COVID-19 (dated by TCRdb to between 2022 and 2023). Their antigen targets remain unknown. Preparation of the library involved PCR. Sequencing instrument: Illumina iSeq 100. At the Johns Hopkins FTIC core, DNA from the cultured CD4+ T cells underwent TCR sequencing with the Oncomine TCR Beta short-read assay. Using fastp trimming at Q25 and MiXCR clonotype assembly, TCRdb reanalyzed the public sequencing data and kept in-frame beta chains. Merged by CDR3 protein, the rows form single entries marked with the most common genes and DNA. The sample includes about 10,000 distinct CDR3 sequences, with 30% observed a single time. Together, the top ten hold roughly 9.8% of the sample. The treatment or condition label, as the study defines it: approximately 9-day PBMC culture with coronavirus spike peptide pools or control peptides (ViraFEST assay).

The sequenced sample was CD4+ T cells from blood, cultured in vitro, obtained after SARS-CoV-2 vaccination. These receptors were taken from a human donor who had recovered from COVID-19.

A few counts support this clonotype. The chain carries TRBV7-2 and TRBJ1-6; D possibly corresponds to TRBD1 (6 bases). With 3 bases removed from V and 6 bases from J, the gap between germline ends came to 9 bases. The length of the CDR3 is 14 residues. CDR1 and CDR2 (germline): SGHTA, FQGNSA. CDR3 DNA: TGTGCCAGCAGCTTTGGGGGGCTTAATTCACCCCTCCACTTT. This sequence encodes CASSFGGLNSPLHF.

The V and J genes are TRBV29-1 and TRBJ2-1, with D perhaps TRBD2 (7 bases). CDR1 SQVTM and CDR2 ANQGSEA come from the germline V gene. Trimming stripped 3 bases from V and 9 bases from J, with 24 bases between. The CDR3 contains 16 residues. The CDR3 region has the DNA TGCAGCGTTGACGATCGGGGGAGGGGGGCCCTCAGTGAGCAGTTCTTC. It encodes CSVDDRGRGALSEQFF.